This entry is about one T cell receptor (beta chain). This record belongs to a study of response to subunit inactivated influenza vaccine. TCRdb analysed the RT-PCR reads with MiXCR anew, one entry per CDR3 protein. This repertoire shows some 540,000 distinct CDR3 sequences, 20% to 25% found once; its top ten account for approximately 3%. Deletions cut 2 bases from V and 7 bases from J, with 11 bases between. Germline CDR1 SEHNR, CDR2 FQNEAQ (reference sequence). CDR3 length: 14 amino acids. The sample also formed part of further work on T cells expressing NK-cell markers. According to that study: For TCR beta, cDNA was produced by 5'RACE template switching with UMIs. Researchers got TCR beta repertoires out of sorted CD3+CD56+NKG2C+, CD3+CD56+NKG2C- and CD3+CD56-NKG2C+ T cells. These same clonotypes (in a few donors) also led the CD3+CD56-NKG2C+ fraction. Clarity on HCMV specificity was lacking for the expanded NKG2C+ T cell clones.

Sequenced here: CD4+ T cells sorted from PBMCs, sampled 12 days after vaccination. The TCR comes from a man aged 45-65 years who received an inactivated influenza vaccine. The V gene is TRBV7-9, the J gene TRBJ2-2; D possibly matches TRBD1 or TRBD2 (5 bases each). CDR3 nucleotides: TGTGCCAGCAGCTTATACGGGGCGAGCGGGGAGCTGTTTTTT. Amino acids: CASSLYGASGELFF.